A single sample gave rise to the 8 T cell receptor beta chains below, sequenced in a study of response to subunit inactivated influenza vaccine. TCRdb reprocessed the RT-PCR reads with MiXCR, giving one entry per CDR3 protein. The sample has more than 450,000 distinct CDR3 sequences; approximately 12% are singletons. This material consisted of PBMCs from blood, taken on the day of vaccination. The receptors derive from a man over 45 who received an inactivated influenza vaccine.

The CDR3 protein is CASSHICPPGGRNTIYF. The CDR3 coding sequence is TGTGCCTCCAGCCACATCTGCCCCCCAGGGGGCAGGAACACCATATATTTT. The rearrangement uses TRBV3-1 and TRBJ1-3, with TRBD1 matching over 8 bases. CDR1 is LGHDT, CDR2 YNNKEL, per germline (reference sequence). The CDR3 consists of 17 residues. Trimming at V came to 11 bases and at J to 7 bases, leaving 22 bases not matched to a gene.

V usage is TRBV4-3 and J usage is TRBJ2-5; 11 bases map to TRBD2. Trimming cost V 3 bases and J 3 bases; bases outside gene matches: 3. The CDR3 runs 15 residues. Germline-derived CDR1 and CDR2 are LGHNA and YSLEER. CDR3 region: CASSQAGLAEETQYF. In nucleotides, the CDR3 is TGCGCCAGCAGCCAGGCGGGACTAGCGGAAGAGACCCAGTACTTC.

Written as DNA, the CDR3 is TGTGCCGGCTCCAGGGACCCCAATAACTATGGCTACACCTTC. It encodes CAGSRDPNNYGYTF. The rearrangement joins TRBV12-3 or TRBV12-4 to TRBJ1-2; D possibly corresponds to TRBD1 (5 bases). This CDR3 is built from 14 residues. Trimming shortened V by 11 bases and J by 1 base, and 17 bases separated the two germline ends.

The chain is built from TRBV18 and TRBJ1-1; possible D gene TRBD1, 5 bases. The CDR3 is made up of 13 amino acids. V lost 1 base, J lost 7 bases, and 10 bases lay in between. Per germline, CDR1 KGHSH and CDR2 LQKENI. Here the CDR3 reads CASSPLVRVEAFF. The CDR3 DNA is TGTGCCAGCTCACCACTGGTCAGGGTTGAAGCTTTCTTT.

This clonotype occurred many times. Mismatch with germline at one junction end may stem from a read error. The chain couples TRBV28 to TRBJ2-1; 7 bases line up with TRBD2. CDR3 length equals 15 residues. CDR1 and CDR2 from the germline V gene are MDHEN and SYDVKM. In DNA, the CDR3 is TGCGCCAGCAGCTTGGATCCTAGCGGCTACAATGAGCAGTTCTTC. Its translation: CASSLDPSGYNEQFF.

This clonotype was counted between two and nine times. The V and J genes are TRBV12-3 or TRBV12-4 and TRBJ1-6, with D hard to call. The CDR3 is 13 amino acids. V dropped 1 base and J dropped 10 bases, with 8 bases sitting between them. CDR3 DNA: TGTGCCAGCAGTTTAGACACAGTCTCACCCCTCCACTTT. Protein: CASSLDTVSPLHF.

This clonotype turned up a few times. The chain uses TRBV20-1 and TRBJ2-7; a weak D match, TRBD2 (6 bases). Trimming took 8 bases from V and 7 from J, leaving 21 bases between them. The germline V gene encodes CDR1 DFQATT and CDR2 SNEGSKA (reference sequence). The CDR3 is 13 residues long. As DNA, the CDR3 is TGCAGTTCTGAGGATAGGAGCGGAGGGGAGCAGTACTTC. It translates to CSSEDRSGGEQYF.

This clonotype was picked up a small number of times. The V and J genes are TRBV12-3 or TRBV12-4 and TRBJ2-1; TRBD1 might be the D (5 bases). The CDR3 is 15 amino acids. Trimming left V 8 bases short and J 3 bases short, with 17 bases between. The CDR3 is CASGLDTHGYNEQFF. The CDR3 region has the DNA TGTGCCAGCGGGTTGGACACCCACGGCTACAATGAGCAGTTCTTC.